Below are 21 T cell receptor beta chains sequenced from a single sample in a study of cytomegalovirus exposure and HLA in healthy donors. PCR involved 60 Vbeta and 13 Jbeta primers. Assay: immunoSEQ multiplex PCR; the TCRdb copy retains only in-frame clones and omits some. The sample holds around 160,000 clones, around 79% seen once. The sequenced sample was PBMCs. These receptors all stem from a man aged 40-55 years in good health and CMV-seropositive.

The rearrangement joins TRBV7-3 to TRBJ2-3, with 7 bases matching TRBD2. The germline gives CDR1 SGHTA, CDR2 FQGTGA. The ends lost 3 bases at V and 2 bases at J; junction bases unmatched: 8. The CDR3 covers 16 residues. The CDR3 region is CASSFGIAGPTDTQYF. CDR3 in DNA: TGTGCCAGCAGCTTCGGGATAGCGGGTCCCACAGATACGCAGTATTTT.

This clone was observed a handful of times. CDR3 bases: TGTGCCAGCACCCGGGGACAGGATTTTATTTCACCCCTCCACTTT. Translated, it gives CASTRGQDFISPLHF. The V call is TRBV28, the J call TRBJ1-6, with 8 positions matching TRBD1. J was trimmed by 9 bases and V by 7 bases; bases with no gene match: 11. In germline, CDR1 is MDHEN, CDR2 SYDVKM. The CDR3 covers 15 residues.

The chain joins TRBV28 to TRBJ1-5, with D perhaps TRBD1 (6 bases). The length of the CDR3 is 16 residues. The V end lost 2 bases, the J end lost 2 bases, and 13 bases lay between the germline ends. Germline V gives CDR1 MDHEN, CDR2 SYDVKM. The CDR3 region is CASSLTGRGRNQPQHF. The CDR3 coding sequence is TGTGCCAGCAGTTTAACCGGCAGGGGACGCAATCAGCCCCAGCATTTT.

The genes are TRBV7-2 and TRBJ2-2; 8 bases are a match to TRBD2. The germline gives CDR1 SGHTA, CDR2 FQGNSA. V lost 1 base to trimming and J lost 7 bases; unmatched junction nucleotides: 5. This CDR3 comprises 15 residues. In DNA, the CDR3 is TGTGCCAGCAGCTTAGTTACGGGAGGGGGCGGGGAGCTGTTTTTT. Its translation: CASSLVTGGGGELFF.

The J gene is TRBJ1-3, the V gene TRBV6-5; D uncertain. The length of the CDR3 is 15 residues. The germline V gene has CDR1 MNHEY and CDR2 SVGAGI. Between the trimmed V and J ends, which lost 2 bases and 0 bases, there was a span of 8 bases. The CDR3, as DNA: TGTGCCAGCAGTTACGGCGGGAACTCTGGAAACACCATATATTTT. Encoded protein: CASSYGGNSGNTIYF.

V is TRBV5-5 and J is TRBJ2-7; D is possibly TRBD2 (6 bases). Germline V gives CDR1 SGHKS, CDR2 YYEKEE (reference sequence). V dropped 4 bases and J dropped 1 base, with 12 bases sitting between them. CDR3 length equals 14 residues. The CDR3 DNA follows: TGTGCCAGCAGCCGGTCGGGGGATTCCTACGAGCAGTACTTC. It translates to CASSRSGDSYEQYF.

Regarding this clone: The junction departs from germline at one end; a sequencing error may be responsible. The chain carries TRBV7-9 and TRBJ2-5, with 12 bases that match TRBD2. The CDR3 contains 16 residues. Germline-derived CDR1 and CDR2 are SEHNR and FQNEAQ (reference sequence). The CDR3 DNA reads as TGTTCCAGCAGCTGGATGCCTAGCGGGAGGGGAGAGACCCAGTACTTC. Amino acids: CSSSWMPSGRGETQYF.

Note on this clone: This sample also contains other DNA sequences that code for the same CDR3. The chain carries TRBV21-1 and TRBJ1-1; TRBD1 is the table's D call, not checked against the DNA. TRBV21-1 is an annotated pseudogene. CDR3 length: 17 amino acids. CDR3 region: CASSKVGDRGWNTEAFF. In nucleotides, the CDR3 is TGTGCCAGCAGCAAAGTAGGGGACAGGGGTTGGAACACTGAAGCTTTCTTT.

CDR3 sequence reads: CAWSVAGSSNQPQHF. CDR3 DNA: TGTGCCTGGAGTGTAGCGGGGTCCAGCAATCAGCCCCAGCATTTT. The rearrangement links TRBV30 to TRBJ1-5; D remains ambiguous. CDR1 and CDR2 from the germline V gene are GTSNPN and SVGIG (reference sequence). V was clipped by 0 bases and J by 1 base, with 10 bases between them. The CDR3 consists of 15 residues.

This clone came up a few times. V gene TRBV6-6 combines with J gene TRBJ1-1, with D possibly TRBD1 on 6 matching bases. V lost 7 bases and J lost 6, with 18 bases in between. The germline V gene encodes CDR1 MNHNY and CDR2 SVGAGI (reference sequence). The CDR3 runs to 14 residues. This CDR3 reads CASTKSTGLPEAFF. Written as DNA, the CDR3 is TGTGCCAGCACCAAGTCTACAGGGCTGCCTGAAGCTTTCTTT.

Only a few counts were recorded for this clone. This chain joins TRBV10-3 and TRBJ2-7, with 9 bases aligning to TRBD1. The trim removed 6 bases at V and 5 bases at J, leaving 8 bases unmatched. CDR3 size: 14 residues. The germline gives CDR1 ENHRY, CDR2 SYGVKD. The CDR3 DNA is TGTGCCATCAGGGCAGGACAGGGGAAACACGAGCAGTACTTC. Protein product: CAIRAGQGKHEQYF.

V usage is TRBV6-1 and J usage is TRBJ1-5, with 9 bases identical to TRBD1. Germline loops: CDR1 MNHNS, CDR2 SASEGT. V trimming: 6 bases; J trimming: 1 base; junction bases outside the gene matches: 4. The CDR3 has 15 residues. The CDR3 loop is CASSDGQGSNQPQHF. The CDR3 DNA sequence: TGTGCCAGCAGCGATGGACAGGGGAGCAATCAGCCCCAGCATTTT.

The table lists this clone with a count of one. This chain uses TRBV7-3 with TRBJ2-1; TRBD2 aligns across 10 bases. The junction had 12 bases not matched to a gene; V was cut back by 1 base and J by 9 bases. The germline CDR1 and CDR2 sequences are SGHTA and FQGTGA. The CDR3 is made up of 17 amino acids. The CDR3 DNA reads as TGTGCCAGCAGCTTAATGGGGGGAACTAGCGGGGAGGGTGAGCAGTTCTTC. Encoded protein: CASSLMGGTSGEGEQFF.

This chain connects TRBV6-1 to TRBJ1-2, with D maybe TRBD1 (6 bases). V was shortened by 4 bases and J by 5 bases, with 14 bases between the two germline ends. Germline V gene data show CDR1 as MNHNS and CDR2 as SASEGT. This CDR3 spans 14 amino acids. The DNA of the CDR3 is TGTGCCAGCAGTGCTACAGGGAGCTTGTATGGCTACACCTTC. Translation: CASSATGSLYGYTF.

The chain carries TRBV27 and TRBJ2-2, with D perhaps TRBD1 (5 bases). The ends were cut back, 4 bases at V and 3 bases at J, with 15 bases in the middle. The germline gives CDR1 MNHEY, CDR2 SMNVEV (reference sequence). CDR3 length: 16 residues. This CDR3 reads CASSSQGRLDTGELFF. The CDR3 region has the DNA TGTGCCAGCAGTTCCCAGGGCAGGTTGGACACCGGGGAGCTGTTTTTT.

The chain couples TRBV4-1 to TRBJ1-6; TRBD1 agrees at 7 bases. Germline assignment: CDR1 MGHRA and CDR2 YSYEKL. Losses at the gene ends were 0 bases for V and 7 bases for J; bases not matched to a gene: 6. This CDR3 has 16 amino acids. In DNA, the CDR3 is TGCGCCAGCAGCCAAGAGAAACAGGGGAGCAATTCACCCCTCCACTTT. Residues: CASSQEKQGSNSPLHF.

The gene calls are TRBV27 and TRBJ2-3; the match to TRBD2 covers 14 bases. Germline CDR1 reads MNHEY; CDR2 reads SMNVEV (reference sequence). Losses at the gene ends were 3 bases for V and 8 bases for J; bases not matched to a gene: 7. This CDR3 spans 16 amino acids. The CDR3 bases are TGTGCCAGCAGTTTGGGACTAGCGGGAGTTCGGCCTACGCAGTATTTT. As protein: CASSLGLAGVRPTQYF.

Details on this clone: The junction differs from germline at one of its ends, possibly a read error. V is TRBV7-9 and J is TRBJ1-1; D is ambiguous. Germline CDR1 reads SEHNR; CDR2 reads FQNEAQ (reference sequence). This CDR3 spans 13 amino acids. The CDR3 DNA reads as TGTTCCAGCAGCTATCGACACAACACTGAAGCTTTCTTT. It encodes CSSSYRHNTEAFF. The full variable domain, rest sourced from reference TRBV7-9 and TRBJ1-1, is DTGVSQNPRHKITKRGQNVTFRCDPISEHNRLYWYRQTLGQGPEFLTYFQNEAQLEKSRLLSDRFSAERPKGSFSTLEIQRTEQGDSAMYLCSSSYRHNTEAFFGQGTRLTVV.

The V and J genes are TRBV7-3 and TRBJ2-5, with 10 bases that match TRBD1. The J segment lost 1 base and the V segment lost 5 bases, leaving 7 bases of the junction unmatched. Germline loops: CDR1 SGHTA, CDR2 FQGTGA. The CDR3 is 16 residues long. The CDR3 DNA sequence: TGTGCCAGCAGCCCGGGGGACAGGGGTTCCCAAGAGACCCAGTACTTC. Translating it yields CASSPGDRGSQETQYF.

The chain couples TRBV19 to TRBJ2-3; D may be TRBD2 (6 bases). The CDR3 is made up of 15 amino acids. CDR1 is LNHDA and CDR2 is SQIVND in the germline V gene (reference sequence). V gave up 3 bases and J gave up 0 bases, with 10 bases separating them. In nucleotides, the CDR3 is TGTGCCAGTAGTATCCTAGGGACTAGCACAGATACGCAGTATTTT. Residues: CASSILGTSTDTQYF.

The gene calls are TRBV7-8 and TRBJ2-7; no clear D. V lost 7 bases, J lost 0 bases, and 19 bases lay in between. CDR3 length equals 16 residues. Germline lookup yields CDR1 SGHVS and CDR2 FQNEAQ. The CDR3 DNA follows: TGTGCCAGCACCTATCAACCCGGTCTGAGCTCCTACGAGCAGTACTTC. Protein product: CASTYQPGLSSYEQYF.